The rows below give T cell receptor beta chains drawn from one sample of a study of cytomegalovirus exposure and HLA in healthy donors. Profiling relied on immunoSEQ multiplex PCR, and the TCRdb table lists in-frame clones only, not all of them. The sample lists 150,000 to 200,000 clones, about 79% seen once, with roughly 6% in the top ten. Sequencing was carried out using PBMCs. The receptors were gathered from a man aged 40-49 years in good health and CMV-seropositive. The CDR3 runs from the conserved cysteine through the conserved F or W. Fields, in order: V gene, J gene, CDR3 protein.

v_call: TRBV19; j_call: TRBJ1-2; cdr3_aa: CASSVRDRGINDYGYTF
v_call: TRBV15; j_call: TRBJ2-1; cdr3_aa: CATSRDRPGSSYEQFF
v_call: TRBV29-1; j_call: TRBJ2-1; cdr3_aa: CSVEAPEREGSYNEQFF
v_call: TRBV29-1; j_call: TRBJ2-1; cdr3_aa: CSVEDGWGQAIYNEQFF
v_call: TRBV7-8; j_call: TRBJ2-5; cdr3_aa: CASSSGLAEMGGQSWTQYF
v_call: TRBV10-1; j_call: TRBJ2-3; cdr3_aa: CASSPGQGIDTQYF
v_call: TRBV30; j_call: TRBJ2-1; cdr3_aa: CAWSGGQTYNEQFF
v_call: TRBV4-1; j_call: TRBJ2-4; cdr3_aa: CASSQGGRAKNIQYF
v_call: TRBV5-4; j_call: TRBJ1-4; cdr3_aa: CASSGGQGLSEKLFF
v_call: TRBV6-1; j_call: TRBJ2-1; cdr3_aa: CASSQREVGYNEQFF
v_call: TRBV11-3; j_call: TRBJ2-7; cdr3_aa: CASSARSTSGGSSYEQYF
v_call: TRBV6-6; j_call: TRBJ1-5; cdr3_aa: CASSYSRGGADQPQHF
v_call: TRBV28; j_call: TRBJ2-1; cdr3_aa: CASRSPGEYNEQFF
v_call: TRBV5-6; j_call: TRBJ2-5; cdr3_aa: CASSPTRGTSGSRETQYF
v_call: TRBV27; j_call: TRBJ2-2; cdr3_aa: CASSARLAGVGGELFF
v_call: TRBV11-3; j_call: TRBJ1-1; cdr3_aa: CASSLDAAGALNTEAFF
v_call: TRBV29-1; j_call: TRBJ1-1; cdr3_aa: CSARTGVKNTEAFF
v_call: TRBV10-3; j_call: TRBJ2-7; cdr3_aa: CAISDPEFGTGTHEQYF
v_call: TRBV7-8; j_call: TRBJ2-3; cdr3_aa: CASSLAWAATDTQYF
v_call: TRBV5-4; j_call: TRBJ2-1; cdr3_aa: CASSLGGSSYNEQFF
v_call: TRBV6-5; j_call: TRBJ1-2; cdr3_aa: CASSQDRSHGYTF
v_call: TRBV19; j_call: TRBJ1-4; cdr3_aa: CASQDRGSEFEKLFF
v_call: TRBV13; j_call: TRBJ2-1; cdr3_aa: CASSLGLRSSYNEQFF
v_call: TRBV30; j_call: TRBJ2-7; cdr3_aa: CAWGNTGNEQYF
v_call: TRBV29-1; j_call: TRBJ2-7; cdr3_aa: CSAALAGTGEQYF
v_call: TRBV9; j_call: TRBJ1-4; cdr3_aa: CASSDLGTGHNEKLFF
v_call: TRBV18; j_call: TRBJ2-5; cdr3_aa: CASSAGDSETQYF
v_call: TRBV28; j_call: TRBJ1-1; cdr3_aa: CASSLAGTGNTEAFF
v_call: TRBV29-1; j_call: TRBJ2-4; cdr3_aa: CSVESLAKNIQYF
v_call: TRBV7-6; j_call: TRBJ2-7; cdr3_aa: CASSSRANSYEQYF
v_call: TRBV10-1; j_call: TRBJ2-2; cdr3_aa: CASSSSGSPGELFF
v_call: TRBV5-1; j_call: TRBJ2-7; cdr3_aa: CASSFGPERSSYEQYF
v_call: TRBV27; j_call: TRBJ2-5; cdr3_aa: CASAKLAGGQETQYF
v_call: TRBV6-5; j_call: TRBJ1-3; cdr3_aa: CASSPPPGNTIYF
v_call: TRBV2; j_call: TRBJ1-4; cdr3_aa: CASSEARAANEKLFF
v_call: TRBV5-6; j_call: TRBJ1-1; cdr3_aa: CASSLIGQFKLNTEAFF
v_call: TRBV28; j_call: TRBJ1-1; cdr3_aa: CASRAPGGENTEAFF
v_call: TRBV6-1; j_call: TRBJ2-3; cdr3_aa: CASSEEISGTDTQYF
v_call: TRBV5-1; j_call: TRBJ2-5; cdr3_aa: CASSLTSTQETQYF
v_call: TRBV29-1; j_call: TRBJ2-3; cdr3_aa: CSVVPREGLTDTQYF
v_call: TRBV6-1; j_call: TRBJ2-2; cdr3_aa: CASSELGVNTGELFF
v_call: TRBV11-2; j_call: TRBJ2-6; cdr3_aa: CASSLTGGAGANGLTF
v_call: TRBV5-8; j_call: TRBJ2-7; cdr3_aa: CASIEPWGQGSYEQYF
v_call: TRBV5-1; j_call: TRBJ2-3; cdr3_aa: CASSSGPLGGSDTQYF